Below are 21 T cell receptor beta chains sequenced from a single sample in a study of cytomegalovirus exposure and HLA in healthy donors. Here immunoSEQ multiplex PCR was the method, and the copy in TCRdb shows in-frame clones only, minus some. The profile shows approximately 160,000 clones, 89% of them singletons. Source material: PBMCs. The source of these receptors is a man between 18 and 35 years old in good health and CMV-seropositive.

This clone showed up just once. The CDR3 is CASSAGWGGLRHEQYF. The CDR3, as DNA: TGTGCCAGTAGTGCAGGGTGGGGGGGGCTACGGCACGAGCAGTACTTC. The genes are TRBV19 and TRBJ2-7; D is possibly TRBD2 (7 bases). Trimming cost V 5 bases and J 5 bases, with 22 bases left between them. The CDR3 runs to 16 residues. CDR1 and CDR2 (germline): LNHDA, SQIVND (reference sequence). The full variable domain, rest sourced from reference TRBV19 and TRBJ2-7, is DGGITQSPKYLFRKEGQNVTLSCEQNLNHDAMYWYRQDPGQGLRLIYYSQIVNDFQKGDIAEGYSVSREKKESFPLTVTSAQKNPTAFYLCASSAGWGGLRHEQYFGPGTRLTVT.

This chain links TRBV7-9 with TRBJ2-7, with TRBD1 identical over 8 bases. From germline, CDR1 is SEHNR and CDR2 FQNEAQ (reference sequence). CDR3 length: 14 amino acids. The J segment lost 7 bases and the V segment lost 1 base, leaving 6 bases of the junction unmatched. The CDR3 DNA reads as TGTGCCAGCAGCTTAGGACAGGGGATCCGGGAGCAGTACTTC. Encoded protein: CASSLGQGIREQYF.

The V call is TRBV6-1, the J call TRBJ2-5, with 7 bases identical to TRBD2. The length of the CDR3 is 18 residues. CDR1 is MNHNS and CDR2 is SASEGT in the germline V gene. J gave up 4 bases and V 1 base, and 15 bases lay outside the gene matches. CDR3 bases: TGTGCCAGCAGTGAAGTCCCTGGGGTCGCGGGAGCGTCAGAGACCCAGTACTTC. Encoded protein: CASSEVPGVAGASETQYF.

The gene calls are TRBV2 and TRBJ1-1, with TRBD1 as a possible D gene (6 bases). This CDR3 region has 14 residues. Germline V gene lookup returns CDR1 SNHLY and CDR2 FYNNEI. Trimming took off 2 bases at V and 7 bases at J, with 14 bases between the two ends. DNA of the CDR3: TGTGCCAGCAGTGAATTCCCGGGACACCTTGAAGCTTTCTTT. Its translation: CASSEFPGHLEAFF. Looking up the rest from reference TRBV2 and TRBJ1-1 gives the full variable domain: EPEVTQTPSHQVTQMGQEVILRCVPISNHLYFYWYRQILGQKVEFLVSFYNNEISEKSEIFDDQFSVERPDGSNFTLKIRSTKLEDSAMYFCASSEFPGHLEAFFGQGTRLTVV.

The chain carries TRBV13 and TRBJ2-1; 14 bases align to TRBD2. This CDR3 spans 15 amino acids. In germline, CDR1 is PRHDT, CDR2 FYEKMQ (reference sequence). Trimming took 4 bases from V and 8 from J; bases not matched to a gene: 4. For the CDR3, the DNA is TGTGCCAGCAGCTCGACTAGCGGGAGGGGGTATGAGCAGTTCTTC. Its translation: CASSSTSGRGYEQFF.

The CDR3 coding sequence is TGTGCCAGCGTCCGGGACAGGACTTCCTACGAGCAGTACTTC. This translates into CASVRDRTSYEQYF. This chain connects TRBV2 to TRBJ2-7, with 8 bases matching TRBD1. The J segment lost 1 base and the V segment lost 8 bases, leaving 7 bases of the junction unmatched. Germline-derived CDR1 and CDR2 are SNHLY and FYNNEI. This CDR3 region has 14 residues.

V gene TRBV7-9 combines with J gene TRBJ2-3; no clear D gene. CDR1 and CDR2 from the germline V gene are SEHNR and FQNEAQ (reference sequence). V was clipped by 3 bases and J by 1 base, with 11 bases between them. This CDR3 is built from 15 residues. CDR3 sequence reads: CASSFSVLGTDTQYF. The CDR3 DNA reads TGTGCCAGCAGCTTTTCGGTGCTTGGCACAGATACGCAGTATTTT.

The chain uses TRBV5-1 and TRBJ2-3; 13 positions match TRBD2. With 4 bases clipped from V and 1 base from J, the junction kept 6 bases outside the gene matches. Germline V gene sequence: CDR1 SGHRS, CDR2 YFSETQ. The length of the CDR3 is 17 residues. The CDR3 DNA follows: TGCGCCAGCAGCCCCGGACTAGCGGGAGAAGGCACAGATACGCAGTATTTT. Translating gives CASSPGLAGEGTDTQYF.

This clone appeared a single time. This chain uses TRBV2 with TRBJ1-5; D perhaps matches TRBD1 (5 bases). The CDR3 extends over 15 amino acids. Trimming removed 1 base from V and 4 bases from J, with 11 bases in between. Germline V lookup: CDR1 SNHLY, CDR2 FYNNEI. The CDR3 protein is CASSEGQTINQPQHF. DNA for the CDR3: TGTGCCAGCAGTGAAGGACAGACAATAAATCAGCCCCAGCATTTT.

The chain recombines TRBV6-6 with TRBJ2-3, with D unresolved. CDR3 length: 15 amino acids. V lost 0 bases and J lost 2, with 9 bases in between. The V gene's germline CDR1 is MNHNY and CDR2 SVGAGI (reference sequence). CDR3 DNA sequence: TGTGCCAGCAGTTACTCGACTGCGAACACAGATACGCAGTATTTT. Protein product: CASSYSTANTDTQYF.

This rearrangement joins TRBV4-1 to TRBJ1-2; D might be TRBD1 (6 bases). The CDR3 loop spans 17 amino acids. CDR1 is MGHRA, CDR2 YSYEKL, per germline. The ends were cut back, 4 bases at V and 3 bases at J, with 21 bases in the middle. CDR3 in DNA: TGCGCCAGCAGCCCCAACGAGGACAGCCTAAGTCACTATGGCTACACCTTC. Residues: CASSPNEDSLSHYGYTF.

The V gene is TRBV7-6, the J gene TRBJ2-5, with 10 bases identical to TRBD2. The CDR3 totals 15 residues. V trimming: 5 bases; J trimming: 5 bases; junction bases outside the gene matches: 8. Germline-derived CDR1 and CDR2 are SGHVS and FNYEAQ. CDR3 DNA sequence: TGTGCCAGCAGCCCGTTAGCGGGAGGTACGGAGACCCAGTACTTC. This translates into CASSPLAGGTETQYF.

This chain connects TRBV19 to TRBJ2-2, with 13 positions matching TRBD2. This CDR3 has 15 amino acids. From germline, CDR1 is LNHDA and CDR2 SQIVND (reference sequence). V gave up 6 bases and J gave up 5 bases; unmatched junction bases: 3. The CDR3 DNA sequence: TGTGCCAGTAGCCCGGGACTAGCGGGAACCGGGGAGCTGTTTTTT. Protein product: CASSPGLAGTGELFF.

The chain joins TRBV19 to TRBJ2-7; D may be TRBD2 (6 bases). The CDR3 loop spans 14 amino acids. CDR1 LNHDA and CDR2 SQIVND come from the germline V gene (reference sequence). V was shortened by 6 bases and J by 2 bases, with 14 bases between the two germline ends. Here the CDR3 reads CASRRGTEPYEQYF. In nucleotides, the CDR3 is TGTGCCAGTAGACGGGGGACGGAACCCTACGAGCAGTACTTC.

The rearrangement links TRBV7-9 to TRBJ2-3, with D possibly TRBD1 on 5 matching bases. Deletions cut 5 bases from V and 2 bases from J, with 11 bases between. Germline assignment: CDR1 SEHNR and CDR2 FQNEAQ (reference sequence). The CDR3 covers 14 residues. The CDR3 DNA reads as TGTGCCAGCAGCACAGGACAAGTCACAGATACGCAGTATTTT. As protein: CASSTGQVTDTQYF. The variable domain in full, completed from reference TRBV7-9 and TRBJ2-3, reads DTGVSQNPRHKITKRGQNVTFRCDPISEHNRLYWYRQTLGQGPEFLTYFQNEAQLEKSRLLSDRFSAERPKGSFSTLEIQRTEQGDSAMYLCASSTGQVTDTQYFGPGTRLTVL.

V and J are TRBV14 and TRBJ1-2; 8 positions match TRBD1. V trimming: 4 bases; J trimming: 7 bases; junction bases outside the gene matches: 11. Germline V gives CDR1 SGHDN, CDR2 FVKESK. This CDR3 spans 15 amino acids. This CDR3 reads CASSRVPGQVSGYTF. The CDR3 region has the DNA TGTGCCAGCAGCCGCGTGCCGGGACAGGTATCTGGCTACACCTTC.

The chain recombines TRBV5-5 with TRBJ1-1; possible D gene TRBD1, 6 bases. Trimming pared 2 bases from V and 5 bases from J, leaving 16 bases between. The length of the CDR3 is 15 residues. Per the germline V gene, CDR1 is SGHKS and CDR2 is YYEKEE (reference sequence). The CDR3 DNA sequence: TGTGCCAGCAGCTTCAGTTGGCAGGGGCGGACTGAAGCTTTCTTT. Amino acid sequence: CASSFSWQGRTEAFF.

This chain joins TRBV28 and TRBJ1-1; 8 bases align to TRBD1. CDR1 and CDR2 from the germline V gene are MDHEN and SYDVKM. CDR3 length equals 12 residues. The J segment lost 6 bases and the V segment lost 8 bases, leaving 5 bases of the junction unmatched. For the CDR3, the DNA is TGTGCCAGCCAGGGGGCGCGGTCTGAAGCTTTCTTT. Translating gives CASQGARSEAFF. The whole variable domain, filled in from reference TRBV28 and TRBJ1-1, reads DVKVTQSSRYLVKRTGEKVFLECVQDMDHENMFWYRQDPGLGLRLIYFSYDVKMKEKGDIPEGYSVSREKKERFSLILESASTNQTSMYLCASQGARSEAFFGQGTRLTVV.

The CDR3 DNA sequence: TGTGCCAGCAGATTTACAGGGGGCACAGATACGCAGTATTTT. This encodes CASRFTGGTDTQYF. V is TRBV2 and J is TRBJ2-3; 7 nucleotides agree with TRBD1. Germline V gene data show CDR1 as SNHLY and CDR2 as FYNNEI. V shed 6 bases and J 1 base; nucleotides not matched to a gene: 4. The length of the CDR3 is 14 residues.

V usage is TRBV2 and J usage is TRBJ2-5; D unclear. Germline values: CDR1 SNHLY, CDR2 FYNNEI. The CDR3 is made up of 14 amino acids. V was shortened by 4 bases and J by 7 bases, with 16 bases between the two germline ends. Here the CDR3 reads CASSAQKERGTQYF. The CDR3 nucleotides are TGTGCCAGCAGTGCTCAAAAGGAAAGAGGGACCCAGTACTTC.

V is TRBV7-8 and J is TRBJ2-1, with D perhaps matching TRBD2 (6 bases). The CDR3 is 18 amino acids. The V end was cut by 6 bases, the J end by 1 base, with 22 bases between. Germline V CDR1 and CDR2: SGHVS, FQNEAQ. CDR3 DNA sequence: TGTGCCAGCAGGGGGAGGCAGGGTGAGGGTTCATCCTACAATGAGCAGTTCTTC. The encoded protein is CASRGRQGEGSSYNEQFF.